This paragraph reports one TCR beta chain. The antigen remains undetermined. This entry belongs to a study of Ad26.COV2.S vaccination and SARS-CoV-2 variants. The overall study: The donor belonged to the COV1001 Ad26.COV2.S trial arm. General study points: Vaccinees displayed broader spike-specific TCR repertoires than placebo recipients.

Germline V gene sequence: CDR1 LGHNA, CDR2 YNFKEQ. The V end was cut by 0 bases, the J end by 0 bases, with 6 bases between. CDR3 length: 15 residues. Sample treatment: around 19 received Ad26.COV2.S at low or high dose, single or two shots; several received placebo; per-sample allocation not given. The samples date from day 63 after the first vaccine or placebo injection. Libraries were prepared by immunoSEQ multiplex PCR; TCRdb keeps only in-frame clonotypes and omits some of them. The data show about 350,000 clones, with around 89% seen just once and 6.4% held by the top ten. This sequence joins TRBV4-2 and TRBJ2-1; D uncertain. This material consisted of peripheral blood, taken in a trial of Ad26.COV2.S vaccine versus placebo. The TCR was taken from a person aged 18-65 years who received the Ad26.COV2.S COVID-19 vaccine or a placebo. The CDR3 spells CASSQDQASYNEQFF. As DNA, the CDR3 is TGTGCCAGCAGCCAAGATCAAGCCTCCTACAATGAGCAGTTCTTC.